Listed here are 11 T cell receptor beta chains from one sample, sequenced in a study of T cells in Graves' hyperthyroidism and ophthalmopathy. RNA transcripts provided the source from which TCR beta CDR3 regions were amplified. Primed by the HTBI set, a first-round RT-PCR was run on the TCR CDR3. MiXCR, applied by TCRdb to the multiplex PCR reads, yields one record per CDR3 protein. The sample has a few hundred thousand distinct CDR3 sequences, around 20% seen once; the top ten hold about two fifths. The sample consisted of blood. All receptors come from a man between 50 and 59 years old with Graves' ophthalmopathy.

This clonotype turned up a few times. V and J are TRBV6-1 and TRBJ2-1; TRBD2 matches 7 bases. V shed 4 bases, J shed 7 bases, and the junction held 13 bases outside the gene matches. The CDR3 covers 16 residues. CDR1 and CDR2 (germline): MNHNS, SASEGT. The CDR3 spells CASSANGGSYMNEQFF. The DNA for the CDR3 is TGTGCCAGCAGTGCAAACGGCGGGAGTTATATGAATGAGCAGTTCTTC.

The chain recombines TRBV12-3 or TRBV12-4 with TRBJ1-1; D call uncertain. This CDR3 comprises 13 residues. V lost 6 bases and J lost 4, with 12 bases in between. The CDR3, as DNA: TGTGCCAGCAGGGACCAACGTGGCACTGAAGCTTTCTTT. Protein sequence: CASRDQRGTEAFF.

In its sample, this clonotype was seen a few times. This chain joins TRBV7-2 and TRBJ2-3; tentatively, D is TRBD2 (5 bases). The V and J ends lost 2 bases and 1 base respectively, with 7 bases between them. The CDR3 is 14 amino acids. Looked up from germline, CDR1 is SGHTA and CDR2 is FQGNSA. The CDR3 spells CASSLSRGTDTQYF. The CDR3 DNA sequence: TGTGCCAGCAGCTTATCGAGGGGCACAGATACGCAGTATTTT.

V and J are TRBV19 and TRBJ2-1, with 9 positions matching TRBD2. CDR3 length: 13 amino acids. The V segment lost 6 bases and the J segment 8 bases; nucleotides outside the gene matches: 5. In germline, CDR1 is LNHDA, CDR2 SQIVND (reference sequence). The CDR3 loop is CASRPSGTYEQFF. For the CDR3, the DNA is TGTGCCAGTAGGCCTAGCGGGACCTATGAGCAGTTCTTC.

Many counts were recorded for this clonotype. V gene TRBV7-2 combines with J gene TRBJ2-1; 10 bases match TRBD2. This CDR3 region has 14 residues. Germline lookup yields CDR1 SGHTA and CDR2 FQGNSA. Trimming cost V 9 bases and J 7 bases; bases outside gene matches: 9. CDR3 nucleotide sequence: TGTGCCAGGGGGCCGGGACTAGCGAAGAATGAGCAGTTCTTC. Residues: CARGPGLAKNEQFF.

This clonotype was picked up many times. The rearrangement joins TRBV30 to TRBJ2-3; D is ambiguous. Germline V gene sequence: CDR1 GTSNPN, CDR2 SVGIG (reference sequence). V was cut by 5 bases and J by 3 bases, with 12 bases left in between. The CDR3 consists of 13 residues. The CDR3, as DNA: TGTGCCTGGGAGCCCGGGCGGACAGATACGCAGTATTTT. Its protein is CAWEPGRTDTQYF.

The rearrangement links TRBV28 to TRBJ2-3, with TRBD2 matching over 11 bases. CDR1 and CDR2 (germline): MDHEN, SYDVKM. V lost 3 bases and J lost 5; bases outside the gene matches: 16. The CDR3 has 19 residues. The DNA for the CDR3 is TGTGCCAGCAGTTTTAGTCGTTATACACTAGCGGGAGAGAAAGATACGCAGTATTTT. It encodes CASSFSRYTLAGEKDTQYF.

This clonotype was counted many times. V usage is TRBV2 and J usage is TRBJ1-2; D might be TRBD1 (5 bases). V lost 4 bases to trimming and J lost 3 bases, with 24 bases between them. Germline lookup yields CDR1 SNHLY and CDR2 FYNNEI. The CDR3 spans 18 residues. The CDR3 here is CASSAPRDLPPWDYGYTF. CDR3 sequence (DNA): TGTGCCAGCAGTGCCCCGAGGGACCTACCCCCTTGGGACTATGGCTACACCTTC.

This clonotype has a count of ten or more. This sequence joins TRBV30 and TRBJ2-2; D is perhaps TRBD1 (6 bases). Germline assignment: CDR1 GTSNPN and CDR2 SVGIG (reference sequence). Trimming removed 0 bases from V and 5 bases from J, with 13 bases in between. This CDR3 comprises 15 residues. CDR3 protein: CAWSVRGSFTGELFF. DNA for the CDR3: TGTGCCTGGAGTGTTAGGGGGAGTTTTACCGGGGAGCTGTTTTTT.

The chain recombines TRBV7-3 with TRBJ1-6; weak D call: TRBD1 (6 bases). The germline V and J ends were trimmed by 4 bases and 10 bases, with 17 bases remaining between them. Germline V gene sequence: CDR1 SGHTA, CDR2 FQGTGA. CDR3 length: 15 residues. The CDR3 coding sequence is TGTGCCAGCAGCTCCTATGGGGGGGGCCACTCACCCCTCCACTTT. It yields the protein CASSSYGGGHSPLHF.

This clonotype has a count of ten or more. The gene calls are TRBV3-1 and TRBJ2-2, with 7 bases identical to TRBD1. Germline-derived CDR1 and CDR2 are LGHDT and YNNKEL (reference sequence). The CDR3 is made up of 16 amino acids. V shed 6 bases and J 0 bases; nucleotides not matched to a gene: 7. CDR3 in amino acids: CASRPIGTANTGELFF. CDR3 nucleotide sequence: TGTGCCAGCAGGCCTATAGGGACAGCGAACACCGGGGAGCTGTTTTTT.